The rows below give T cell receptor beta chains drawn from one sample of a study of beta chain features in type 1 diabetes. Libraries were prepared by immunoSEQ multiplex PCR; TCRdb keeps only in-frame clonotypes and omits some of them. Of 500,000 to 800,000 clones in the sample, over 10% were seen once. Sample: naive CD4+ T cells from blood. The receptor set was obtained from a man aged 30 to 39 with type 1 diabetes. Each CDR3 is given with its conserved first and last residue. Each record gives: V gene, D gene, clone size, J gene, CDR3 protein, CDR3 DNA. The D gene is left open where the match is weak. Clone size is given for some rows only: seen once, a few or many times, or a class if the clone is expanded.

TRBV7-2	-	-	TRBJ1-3	CASSRDSGGSGNTIYF	TGTGCCAGCAGTCGGGACTCCGGGGGCTCTGGAAACACCATATATTTT
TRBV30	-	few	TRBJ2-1	CAWSGTAYNEQFF	TGTGCCTGGAGTGGGACGGCCTACAATGAGCAGTTCTTC
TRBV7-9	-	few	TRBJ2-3	CASSLVALGDTQYF	TGTGCCAGCAGCTTAGTGGCCCTAGGGGATACGCAGTATTTT
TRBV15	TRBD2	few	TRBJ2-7	CATSSSRAGYEQYF	TGTGCCACCAGCAGTTCCCGAGCGGGGTACGAGCAGTACTTC
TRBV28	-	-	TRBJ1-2	CASSPGNYGYTF	TGTGCCAGCAGTCCCGGAAACTATGGCTACACCTTC
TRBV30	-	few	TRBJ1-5	CAWSPSLVQPQHF	TGTGCCTGGAGTCCTAGTCTGGTTCAGCCCCAGCATTTT
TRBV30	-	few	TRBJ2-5	CAWSVQGLSQETQYF	TGTGCCTGGAGTGTACAGGGTTTATCACAAGAGACCCAGTACTTC
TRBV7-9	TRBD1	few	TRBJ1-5	CASSRTGNSNQPQHF	TGTGCCAGCAGTCGGACAGGGAATAGCAATCAGCCCCAGCATTTT
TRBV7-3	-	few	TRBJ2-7	CASSLERESEQYF	TGTGCCAGCAGCTTAGAAAGGGAAAGCGAGCAGTACTTC
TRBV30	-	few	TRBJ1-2	CAWIPSGVGMSNYGYTF	TGTGCCTGGATCCCCTCTGGAGTAGGGATGTCTAACTATGGCTACACCTTC
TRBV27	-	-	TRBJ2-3	CASSPSGFTDTQYF	TGTGCCAGCAGTCCCTCAGGATTCACAGATACGCAGTATTTT
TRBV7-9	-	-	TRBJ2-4	CASSLEEGIAIQYF	TGTGCCAGCAGCCTAGAGGAGGGTATCGCCATTCAGTACTTC
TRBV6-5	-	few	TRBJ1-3	CASMGVGNTIYF	TGTGCCAGCATGGGGGTTGGAAACACCATATATTTT
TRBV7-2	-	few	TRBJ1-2	CASRSRDFYGYTF	TGTGCCAGCCGTAGTCGGGATTTTTATGGCTACACCTTC
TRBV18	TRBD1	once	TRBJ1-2	CASSPNSGGTGGYTF	TGTGCCAGCTCACCTAATTCCGGTGGGACAGGAGGCTACACCTTC
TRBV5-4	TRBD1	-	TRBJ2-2	CASSPGQEGVSTGELFF	TGTGCCAGCAGCCCGGGACAGGAAGGGGTTAGCACCGGGGAGCTGTTTTTT
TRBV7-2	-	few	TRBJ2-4	CASSRDSRGIQYF	TGTGCCAGCAGCCGGGACTCCCGAGGAATTCAGTACTTC
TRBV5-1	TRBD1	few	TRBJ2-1	CASSLSLQGAIDEQFF	TGCGCCAGCAGCTTGAGTCTGCAGGGGGCGATCGATGAGCAGTTCTTC